The entry that follows covers one T cell receptor (beta chain) sequence. The antigen is not known. The data stem from a study of cytomegalovirus exposure and HLA in healthy donors. Use of 60 Vbeta and 13 Jbeta primers characterized the PCR. TCRdb's copy holds only in-frame clones and misses some; the assay was immunoSEQ multiplex PCR. The sample holds about 89,000 clones, around four fifths seen once. Findings of the study overall: Most observed TCR sequences were rare, whereas some public TCRs were detected in many donors. Later on, a genetic analysis was performed. It linked a missense variant in DCLRE1C with V- and J-gene trimming of TCR beta.

Sequencing input: PBMCs. The clonotype originates from a man younger than 45 in good health and CMV-seronegative.

CDR3 sequence: CASRKDRGDGYTF. The CDR3 region has the DNA TGTGCCAGTAGGAAGGACAGGGGTGATGGCTACACCTTC. The chain carries TRBV19 and TRBJ1-2, with 9 bases identical to TRBD1. The length of the CDR3 is 13 residues. Germline values: CDR1 LNHDA, CDR2 SQIVND (reference sequence). The V and J ends lost 6 bases and 6 bases, in that order; junction bases with no gene match: 5.